Listed below are T cell receptor beta chains from one sample, sequenced in a study of blood T cell repertoires in COVID-19. Generated by immunoSEQ multiplex PCR, the TCRdb table keeps only in-frame clones and is missing some. The repertoire holds about 190,000 clones, with 89% as singletons. The material sequenced was peripheral blood. The receptor set was obtained from a man in his forties with acute or convalescent COVID-19. The CDR3 runs from the conserved cysteine through the conserved F or W. Fields, in order: D gene, J gene, V gene, clone size, CDR3 protein, CDR3 DNA. D genes are given only for firm matches. Expanded clones are given a class, and other clones once, few, many or no size at all.

>.|TRBJ2-7|TRBV10-1|.
CASSGAGYYEQYF
TGCGCCAGCAGTGGGGCAGGATACTACGAGCAGTACTTC
>.|TRBJ2-6|TRBV10-1|.
CASSSGYSGANVLTF
TGCGCCAGCAGCTCAGGGTACTCTGGGGCCAACGTCCTGACTTTC
>TRBD1|TRBJ1-1|TRBV27|.
CASSPGQGARTEAFF
TGTGCCAGCAGCCCCGGACAGGGGGCGAGGACTGAAGCTTTCTTT
>.|TRBJ2-7|TRBV4-3|.
CASSQGAGAPGDEQYF
TGCGCCAGCAGCCAAGGGGCGGGGGCCCCGGGCGACGAGCAGTACTTC
>TRBD2|TRBJ2-1|TRBV11-2|.
CASSHPLAGGPSSYNEQFF
TGTGCCAGCAGCCATCCTCTAGCGGGGGGCCCTAGCTCCTACAATGAGCAGTTCTTC
>TRBD2|TRBJ2-5|TRBV5-4|.
CASSLALAGVRETQYF
TGTGCCAGCAGCTTGGCGCTAGCGGGGGTCCGGGAGACCCAGTACTTC
>TRBD1|TRBJ1-2|TRBV13|.
CASSPVDRDYGYTF
TGTGCCAGCAGTCCGGTAGACAGGGACTATGGCTACACCTTC
>TRBD2|TRBJ2-3|TRBV27|once
CASSSQRGTSTDTQYF
TGTGCCAGCTCCTCCCAGCGGGGAACTAGCACAGATACGCAGTATTTT
>.|TRBJ2-4|TRBV5-4|.
CACYTRGLAKNIQYF
TGTGCCTGCTACACCAGGGGTCTAGCCAAAAACATTCAGTACTTC
>TRBD1|TRBJ2-2|TRBV7-8|.
CASSPTGPGELFF
TGTGCCAGCAGCCCGACAGGGCCCGGGGAGCTGTTTTTT
>TRBD1|TRBJ1-6|TRBV5-6|.
CASSSRQGFSPLHF
TGTGCCAGCAGCTCCCGACAGGGATTTTCACCCCTCCACTTT
>TRBD1|TRBJ2-2|TRBV11-2|.
CASTMTGGTGELFF
TGTGCCAGCACCATGACAGGGGGAACCGGGGAGCTGTTTTTT
>.|TRBJ1-6|TRBV6-4|.
CATTSGGGYSPLHF
TGTGCCACCACCAGCGGGGGTGGTTATTCACCCCTCCACTTT
>TRBD1|TRBJ1-5|TRBV19|.
CASRPPGQGAFQPQHF
TGTGCCAGTAGACCTCCGGGACAGGGGGCCTTTCAGCCCCAGCATTTT
>.|TRBJ2-7|TRBV3-1/TRBV3-2|once
CASSQERLSYEQYF
TGTGCCAGCAGCCAAGAGCGCCTGTCCTACGAGCAGTACTTC
>TRBD1|TRBJ1-3|TRBV30|once
CAWSFRTGVGNTIYF
TGTGCCTGGAGTTTCCGGACAGGGGTCGGAAACACCATATATTTT
>TRBD1|TRBJ1-1|TRBV5-1|.
CASSLGGTANTEAFF
TGCGCCAGCAGCTTGGGTGGGACAGCGAACACTGAAGCTTTCTTT
>TRBD1|TRBJ2-5|TRBV19|.
CASSVTGSRETQYF
TGTGCCAGTAGTGTGACAGGGTCTCGAGAGACCCAGTACTTC
>TRBD2|TRBJ2-3|TRBV9|.
CASSVQLAGNTDTQYF
TGTGCCAGCAGCGTACAACTAGCGGGGAACACAGATACGCAGTATTTT
>.|TRBJ2-3|TRBV11-2|.
CASSSRYSDTQYF
TGTGCCAGCAGCTCCCGGTATTCAGATACGCAGTATTTT
>TRBD1|TRBJ1-2|TRBV30|once
CAWSGDRGYGYTF
TGTGCCTGGAGTGGGGACAGGGGATATGGCTACACCTTC